The 10 T cell receptor beta chains listed next were all sequenced from one sample in a study of blood T cell repertoires in COVID-19. Clones were sequenced by immunoSEQ multiplex PCR, and TCRdb holds only the in-frame ones, with some missing. The sample includes about 140,000 clones, roughly 80% of them seen just once. Sequencing used peripheral blood. These receptors all stem from a woman in her sixties or seventies with acute or convalescent COVID-19.

The chain has TRBV30 and TRBJ1-6; no firm D call. There are 13 residues in the CDR3. In germline, CDR1 is GTSNPN, CDR2 SVGIG (reference sequence). In DNA, the CDR3 is TGTGCTCAGAACTCGGGGAGCTTTTCACCCCTCCACTTT. Protein sequence: CAQNSGSFSPLHF.

This chain connects TRBV29-1 to TRBJ2-2, with 10 bases fitting TRBD2. The CDR3 sequence is 14 residues long. CDR1 SQVTM and CDR2 ANQGSEA come from the germline V gene. V trimming: 6 bases; J trimming: 0 bases; junction bases outside the gene matches: 1. CDR3: CSVGLAANTGELFF. DNA of the CDR3: TGCAGCGTAGGACTAGCGGCGAACACCGGGGAGCTGTTTTTT.

The genes are TRBV5-5 and TRBJ1-4, with D perhaps TRBD1 (5 bases). V lost 1 base, J lost 6 bases, and 13 bases lay in between. The germline V gene has CDR1 SGHKS and CDR2 YYEKEE (reference sequence). This CDR3 has 15 residues. CDR3 in amino acids: CASSLQGPGDEKLFF. The CDR3 DNA sequence: TGTGCCAGCAGCTTGCAGGGACCGGGAGATGAAAAACTGTTTTTT. The full variable domain, rest sourced from reference TRBV5-5 and TRBJ1-4, is DAGVTQSPTHLIKTRGQQVTLRCSPISGHKSVSWYQQVLGQGPQFIFQYYEKEERGRGNFPDRFSARQFPNYSSELNVNALLLGDSALYLCASSLQGPGDEKLFFGSGTQLSVL.

The chain couples TRBV4-3 to TRBJ1-1; 8 bases fit TRBD1. The CDR3 is 15 amino acids. Unmatched junction bases numbered 7, after V lost 1 base and J lost 6 bases. Germline values: CDR1 LGHNA, CDR2 YSLEER. CDR3 nucleotides: TGCGCCAGCAGCCAAGGGAGGACAGGGTGGGCTGAAGCTTTCTTT. Protein sequence: CASSQGRTGWAEAFF.

The chain employs TRBV9 and TRBJ2-2, with D perhaps matching TRBD2 (5 bases). V was cut by 0 bases and J by 7 bases, with 19 bases left in between. Germline CDR1 SGDLS, CDR2 YYNGEE. The CDR3 covers 17 residues. Written as DNA, the CDR3 is TGTGCCAGCAGCGTAGGGCCCGGGATGAGGTCGGGCGGGGAGCTGTTTTTT. This gives the protein CASSVGPGMRSGGELFF.

The rearrangement links TRBV28 to TRBJ1-6; TRBD1 matches 9 bases. In germline, CDR1 is MDHEN, CDR2 SYDVKM. The CDR3 length is 15 residues. The junction had 13 bases not matched to a gene; V was cut back by 5 bases and J by 14 bases. The CDR3 sequence: CASSGTGTGSQTLHF. The DNA for the CDR3 is TGTGCCAGCAGTGGTACCGGGACAGGGAGTCAGACCCTCCACTTT.

J is TRBJ2-4 and V is TRBV7-2; 9 nucleotides agree with TRBD2. Losses at the gene ends were 5 bases for V and 8 bases for J; bases not matched to a gene: 10. The V gene's germline CDR1 is SGHTA and CDR2 FQGNSA. There are 15 residues in the CDR3. CDR3 residues: CASSTIGAGGYIQYF. The CDR3 region has the DNA TGTGCCAGCAGCACGATCGGTGCGGGAGGGTACATTCAGTACTTC.

This sequence joins TRBV6-6 and TRBJ2-3; D is uncertain. CDR1 and CDR2 (germline): MNHNY, SVGAGI (reference sequence). The V and J ends lost 7 bases and 6 bases respectively, with 17 bases between them. The CDR3 is 14 residues long. In DNA, the CDR3 is TGTGCCAGCACCTTCACCTCGGGTGTCGATACGCAGTATTTT. Its protein product is CASTFTSGVDTQYF.

The chain links TRBV7-9 to TRBJ2-4; 7 nucleotides agree with TRBD1. Germline loops: CDR1 SEHNR, CDR2 FQNEAQ (reference sequence). This CDR3 is built from 19 residues. J was trimmed by 4 bases and V by 5 bases; bases with no gene match: 20. CDR3 loop: CASSESRFRQGGSKNIQYF. CDR3 DNA: TGTGCCAGCAGCGAAAGCCGCTTCCGACAGGGCGGGTCGAAAAACATTCAGTACTTC.

This clone was counted once. This chain uses TRBV4-1 with TRBJ2-7; 9 nucleotides agree with TRBD2. The V and J ends lost 6 bases and 5 bases, in that order; junction bases with no gene match: 17. This CDR3 is 17 amino acids long. The germline V gene has CDR1 MGHRA and CDR2 YSYEKL. Written as DNA, the CDR3 is TGCGCCAGCAGTTTACTAGCGGGCCCCCTCGGGTCCAACGAGCAGTACTTC. This translates into CASSLLAGPLGSNEQYF.